This T cell receptor (beta chain) was obtained from a study of blood T cell repertoires in COVID-19. Study summary: The origin of the acute and convalescent COVID-19 samples was the United States, Italy and Spain.

TCRdb's copy holds only in-frame clones and misses some; the assay was immunoSEQ multiplex PCR. Among roughly 150,000 clones listed, approximately 85% were seen once. Looked up from germline, CDR1 is GTSNPN and CDR2 is SVGIG (reference sequence). V was shortened by 5 bases and J by 8 bases, with 21 bases between the two germline ends. The CDR3 is made up of 14 amino acids. This clone has a handful of counts. The sequence was obtained from a man aged 45 to 65 with acute or convalescent COVID-19. The chain carries TRBV30 and TRBJ1-2, with a possible D match to TRBD1 (5 bases). Material for sequencing was peripheral blood. The CDR3 nucleotides read TGTGCCTGGGAAGGTGTCAGGGCGTCAGGCGGCTACACCTTC. Residues: CAWEGVRASGGYTF.